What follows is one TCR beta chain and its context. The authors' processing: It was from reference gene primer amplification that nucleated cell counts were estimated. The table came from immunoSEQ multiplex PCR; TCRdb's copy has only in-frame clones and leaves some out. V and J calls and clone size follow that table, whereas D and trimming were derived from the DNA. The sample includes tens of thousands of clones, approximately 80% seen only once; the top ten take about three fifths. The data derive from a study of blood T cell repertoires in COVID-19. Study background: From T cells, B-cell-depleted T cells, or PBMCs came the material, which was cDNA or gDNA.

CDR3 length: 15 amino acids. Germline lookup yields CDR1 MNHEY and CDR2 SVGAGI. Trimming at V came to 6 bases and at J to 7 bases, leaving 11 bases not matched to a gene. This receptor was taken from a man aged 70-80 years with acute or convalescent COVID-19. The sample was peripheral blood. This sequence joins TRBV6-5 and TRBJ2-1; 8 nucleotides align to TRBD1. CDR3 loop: CASSSGTGRRNEQFF. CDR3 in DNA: TGTGCCAGCAGCTCCGGGACAGGACGTAGGAATGAGCAGTTCTTC.